One sample yielded the 14 T cell receptor beta chains listed below, sequenced in a study of vaccination and CD4 T cells after COVID-19. These receptors lack a known antigen. Treatment noted: 10-day PBMC culture with coronavirus spike peptide pools or control peptides (ViraFEST assay). One should note that the unexposed donor's CD4+ T cells were collected before the COVID-19 pandemic (2011-2018). Sequenced with the Oncomine TCR Beta short-read assay was DNA taken from cultured CD4+ T cells. One entry per CDR3 protein results from TCRdb running MiXCR on the PCR reads. The sample lists 7,000 to 8,500 distinct CDR3 sequences, roughly 35% occurring once. Material for sequencing was CD4+ T cells from blood, cultured in vitro. The receptor source for this set is a human donor in good health.

The chain employs TRBV3-1 and TRBJ1-1, with D unclear. The germline V and J ends were trimmed by 0 bases and 0 bases, with 11 bases remaining between them. The CDR3 runs 16 residues. Germline V CDR1 and CDR2: LGHDT, YNNKEL (reference sequence). The CDR3 is CASSQDIGGLNTEAFF. The DNA of the CDR3 is TGTGCCAGCAGCCAAGATATCGGAGGGCTGAACACTGAAGCTTTCTTT. Drawing the rest from reference TRBV3-1 and TRBJ1-1, the complete variable domain is DTAVSQTPKYLVTQMGNDKSIKCEQNLGHDTMYWYKQDSKKFLKIMFSYNNKELIINETVPNRFSPKSPDKAHLNLHINSLELGDSAVYFCASSQDIGGLNTEAFFGQGTRLTVV.

This chain's CDR3 is CASTSSGASYNEQFF. CDR3 in DNA: TGTGCCAGCACCTCTTCAGGGGCCTCCTACAATGAGCAGTTCTTC. This chain joins TRBV12-3 or TRBV12-4 and TRBJ2-1; weak D call: TRBD1 (6 bases). The CDR3 covers 15 residues. Between the trimmed V and J ends, which lost 7 bases and 0 bases, there was a span of 13 bases.

V gene TRBV11-2 combines with J gene TRBJ1-6, with TRBD1 matching over 8 bases. This CDR3 contains 16 residues. The germline V gene encodes CDR1 SGHAT and CDR2 FQNNGV. V trimming: 3 bases; J trimming: 1 base; junction bases outside the gene matches: 2. This chain's CDR3 is CASSFRDRSYNSPLHF. CDR3 nucleotides: TGTGCCAGCAGCTTCCGGGACAGGTCCTATAATTCACCCCTCCACTTT.

This clonotype was seen only a few times. The chain combines TRBV7-8 with TRBJ1-2; tentatively, D is TRBD1 (5 bases). V shed 1 base and J shed 8 bases, with 11 bases lying between them. Germline V lookup: CDR1 SGHVS, CDR2 FQNEAQ. CDR3 length: 13 amino acids. Here the CDR3 reads CASSLGSGDGYTF. Written as DNA, the CDR3 is TGTGCCAGCAGCTTAGGATCGGGGGACGGCTACACCTTC.

In this sample, this clonotype turned up a few times. The DNA for the CDR3 is TGTGCCAGCAGTTACCCAGGGGGTGGCTACACCTTC. Residues: CASSYPGGGYTF. The chain carries TRBV6-5 and TRBJ1-2, with 7 bases identical to TRBD1. The germline CDR1 and CDR2 sequences are MNHEY and SVGAGI. J was trimmed by 7 bases and V by 2 bases; bases with no gene match: 1. The CDR3 sequence is 12 residues long.

J is TRBJ1-5 and V is TRBV7-9, with TRBD1 as a possible D gene (6 bases). Looked up from germline, CDR1 is SEHNR and CDR2 is FQNEAQ (reference sequence). The V gene lost 6 bases and the J gene lost 6 bases, with 15 bases spanning the gap. The CDR3 spans 14 residues. Here the CDR3 reads CASSPGRGRQPQHF. The CDR3 nucleotides are TGTGCCAGCAGTCCAGGCAGGGGTCGTCAGCCCCAGCATTTT. The whole variable domain, remainder taken from reference TRBV7-9 and TRBJ1-5, is DTGVSQNPRHKITKRGQNVTFRCDPISEHNRLYWYRQTLGQGPEFLTYFQNEAQLEKSRLLSDRFSAERPKGSFSTLEIQRTEQGDSAMYLCASSPGRGRQPQHFGDGTRLSIL.

This sequence joins TRBV7-3 and TRBJ2-5, with no clear D. The CDR3 contains 13 residues. V lost 4 bases and J 7 bases, leaving 13 bases between the germline ends. The V gene's germline CDR1 is SGHTA and CDR2 FQGTGA. The CDR3 coding sequence is TGTGCCAGCAGCTACACAGACCTGTCGACCCAGTACTTC. Residues: CASSYTDLSTQYF.

The gene calls are TRBV7-9 and TRBJ2-1; 9 bases are a match to TRBD1. The CDR3 length is 13 residues. Germline CDR1 and CDR2: SEHNR and FQNEAQ (reference sequence). The V gene end was trimmed by 11 bases and the J gene end by 9 bases; junction bases not matched to a gene: 11. CDR3: CAGGTGIRAEQFF. The CDR3 nucleotides are TGTGCCGGAGGGACAGGGATTAGGGCTGAGCAGTTCTTC.

J is TRBJ1-2 and V is TRBV12-3 or TRBV12-4; D is ambiguous. V shed 5 bases and J shed 5 bases, with 15 bases lying between them. This CDR3 region has 14 residues. The CDR3 loop reads CASSRELTLYGYTF. DNA for the CDR3: TGTGCCAGCAGTCGTGAGCTTACCCTGTATGGCTACACCTTC.

The chain employs TRBV7-9 and TRBJ1-5, with D unresolved. Looked up from germline, CDR1 is SEHNR and CDR2 is FQNEAQ (reference sequence). The CDR3 spans 14 residues. The V end lost 3 bases, the J end lost 2 bases, and 8 bases lay between the germline ends. The CDR3 DNA reads as TGTGCCAGCAGCTTTCCAAAGCGCAATCAGCCCCAGCATTTT. It specifies CASSFPKRNQPQHF.

Comment on this clonotype: No conserved phenylalanine or tryptophan ends this CDR3, so it is likely a read error. This rearrangement joins TRBV20-1 to TRBJ2-5; either TRBD1 or TRBD2 may fit D (7 bases each). This CDR3 spans 13 amino acids. The germline gives CDR1 DFQATT, CDR2 SNEGSKA (reference sequence). V was pared by 5 bases and J by 4 bases, with 14 bases between. Written as DNA, the CDR3 is TGCAGTGCTCGAGGGGGCGGGGGAGAGACCCAGTACTAC. It specifies CSARGGGGETQYY.

This chain joins TRBV6-1 and TRBJ2-2; perhaps TRBD1 as D (6 bases). There are 17 residues in the CDR3. CDR1 MNHNS and CDR2 SASEGT come from the germline V gene. Trimming removed 0 bases at V and 0 bases at J, with 11 bases between. CDR3 sequence: CASSEALRTANTGELFF. CDR3 sequence (DNA): TGTGCCAGCAGTGAAGCGTTAAGGACAGCGAACACCGGGGAGCTGTTTTTT.

V gene TRBV2 combines with J gene TRBJ2-7, with 7 bases identical to TRBD2. The CDR3 length is 12 residues. Germline V lookup: CDR1 SNHLY, CDR2 FYNNEI. V lost 3 bases and J lost 11; bases outside the gene matches: 7. The CDR3 loop reads CASSEGKGTKYF. DNA of the CDR3: TGTGCCAGCAGTGAGGGTAAGGGGACTAAGTACTTC.

V and J are TRBV27 and TRBJ2-7, with D perhaps given as TRBD1 or TRBD2 (6 bases each). The CDR3 has 14 residues. Trimming stripped 4 bases from V and 2 bases from J, with 12 bases between. Germline lookup yields CDR1 MNHEY and CDR2 SMNVEV (reference sequence). The CDR3 here is CASSWERGPYEQYF. The CDR3 region has the DNA TGTGCCAGCAGTTGGGAACGGGGGCCCTACGAGCAGTACTTC.